These T cell receptor beta chains were read from a single sample in a study of cytomegalovirus exposure and HLA in healthy donors. Using immunoSEQ multiplex PCR, the repertoire was profiled, and TCRdb retains in-frame clones only, with some absent. This sample has 95,000 to 100,000 clones; roughly 74% occur once, and the top ten carry about 2.1%. The sample comprised PBMCs. Receptors originate from a middle-aged woman in good health and CMV-seronegative. CDR3s include the opening cysteine and the closing phenylalanine or tryptophan. A D gene is named only where the DNA matches it firmly. Not all rows give a size; the values are once, few, many and, for expanded clones, a class.

cdr3_nt,cdr3_aa,j_call,d_call,clone_size,v_call
TGTGCCAGTACCCCATACCTAACTAGCGGCACAGATACGCAGTATTTT,CASTPYLTSGTDTQYF,TRBJ2-3,TRBD2,NA,TRBV19
TGTGCCATCAAAGATGCGGGAGGAGCGTACGAGCAGTACTTC,CAIKDAGGAYEQYF,TRBJ2-7,TRBD2,once,TRBV10-3
TGTGCCAGCAGCGTAGATAGCAGGGTGGGTTCACCCCTCCACTTT,CASSVDSRVGSPLHF,TRBJ1-6,NA,NA,TRBV9
TGTGCCAGCACCTCGGGGACAGGCACAGATACGCAGTATTTT,CASTSGTGTDTQYF,TRBJ2-3,TRBD1,few,TRBV2
TGTGCCAGCAGCTTAGTTCCGGGTCCCTACGAGCAGTACTTC,CASSLVPGPYEQYF,TRBJ2-7,NA,NA,TRBV7-9
TGTGCCAGCAGCTATAGCGGGAGTAACGAGCAGTTCTTC,CASSYSGSNEQFF,TRBJ2-1,TRBD2,few,TRBV9
TGTGCCAGCAGCTTAGCTCCAGGGGCAGGAGAAAAACTGTTTTTT,CASSLAPGAGEKLFF,TRBJ1-4,NA,once,TRBV7-6
TGCGCCAGCAGCCCCGCCTGGGAGGGAGAGACCCAGTACTTC,CASSPAWEGETQYF,TRBJ2-5,TRBD2,NA,TRBV5-1
TGCGCCAGCAGCTTGGAACCACCGGGACAGGGGTTTGGCTACACCTTC,CASSLEPPGQGFGYTF,TRBJ1-2,TRBD1,NA,TRBV5-1
TGTGCCAGCAGCTTGGAGGACAGGCCTAGCGGGGAGCTGTTTTTT,CASSLEDRPSGELFF,TRBJ2-2,TRBD1,NA,TRBV7-9
TGTGCCAGCAGAACTATTCCCTACAATGAGCAGTTCTTC,CASRTIPYNEQFF,TRBJ2-1,NA,NA,TRBV7-2
TGTGCCAGCAGCTTAGGGCGGGCACAACCCCAAGAGACCCAGTACTTC,CASSLGRAQPQETQYF,TRBJ2-5,NA,NA,TRBV7-2
TGTGCCACCAGCAGTAGCGGGGGGCCCGATACGCAGTATTTT,CATSSSGGPDTQYF,TRBJ2-3,TRBD2,NA,TRBV15
TGTGCCAGCAGCCGAGCGGGGGGCCTCCAAGAGACCCAGTACTTC,CASSRAGGLQETQYF,TRBJ2-5,TRBD2,NA,TRBV5-4
TGCGCCAGCAGCCAAAGGACAGGCGGCACTGAAGCTTTCTTT,CASSQRTGGTEAFF,TRBJ1-1,TRBD1,NA,TRBV5-1
TGTGCCAGCGGCGAAGAACAGGGGATTAAAGAGACCCAGTACTTC,CASGEEQGIKETQYF,TRBJ2-5,TRBD1,NA,TRBV9
TGTGCCAGCAGGGACGCGACAGGGCTCCTGACCGCAGATACGCAGTATTTT,CASRDATGLLTADTQYF,TRBJ2-3,TRBD1,NA,TRBV27
TGCGCCAGCAGCGCGGGACAGGGGGTGGAAAAACTGTTTTTT,CASSAGQGVEKLFF,TRBJ1-4,TRBD1,NA,TRBV5-1
TGTGCCAGCAGTAGGGGCACCGGGGAGCTGTTTTTT,CASSRGTGELFF,TRBJ2-2,NA,NA,TRBV4-2
TGTGCCACCAGCAGAGGACTAGCGGGGGAGAGGACCGGGGAGCTGTTTTTT,CATSRGLAGERTGELFF,TRBJ2-2,TRBD2,NA,TRBV15